This T cell receptor beta chain was sequenced during a study of shared clonotypes between healthy human individuals. CD45RO-negative, CCR7-selected cells formed the naive CD8 fraction, which excluded terminally differentiated effector memory CD45RA+ cells. Donors, healthy HIV-negative adults, lacked recent acute infections or vaccinations. Over several immunoSEQ plates, each subset's genomic DNA was distributed in even portions. The data were produced by immunoSEQ multiplex PCR, yet TCRdb's version contains in-frame clones alone and is incomplete. The sample includes roughly 1,800,000 clones, about 95% of them seen just once. The V segment lost 8 bases and the J segment 6 bases; nucleotides outside the gene matches: 4. This CDR3 is 12 amino acids long. CDR1 is ENHRY and CDR2 is SYGVKD in the germline V gene. Study-wide findings and caveats: Enrolling few donors narrowed the genetic and exposure-history diversity that was represented.

Regarding this clone: Its antigen is not identified.

This receptor was identified in a man aged 18 to 30 in good health. Sequenced: naive CD8+ T cells sorted from blood. The chain combines TRBV10-3 with TRBJ2-1, with 7 nucleotides matching TRBD1. CDR3: CAIQDRPNEQFF. The CDR3 DNA reads TGTGCCATCCAGGACAGGCCCAATGAGCAGTTCTTC.